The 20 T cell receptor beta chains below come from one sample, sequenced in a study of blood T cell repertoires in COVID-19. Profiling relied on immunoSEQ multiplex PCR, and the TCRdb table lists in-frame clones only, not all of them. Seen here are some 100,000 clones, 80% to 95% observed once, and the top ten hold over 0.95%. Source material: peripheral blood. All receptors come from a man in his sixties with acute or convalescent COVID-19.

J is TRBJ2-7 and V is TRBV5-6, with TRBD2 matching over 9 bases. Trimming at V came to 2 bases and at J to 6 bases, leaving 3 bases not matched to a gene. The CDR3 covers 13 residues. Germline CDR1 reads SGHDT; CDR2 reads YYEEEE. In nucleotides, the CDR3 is TGTGCCAGCAGCTTAGCGGGAGGTCGCGAGCAGTACGTC. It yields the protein CASSLAGGREQYV.

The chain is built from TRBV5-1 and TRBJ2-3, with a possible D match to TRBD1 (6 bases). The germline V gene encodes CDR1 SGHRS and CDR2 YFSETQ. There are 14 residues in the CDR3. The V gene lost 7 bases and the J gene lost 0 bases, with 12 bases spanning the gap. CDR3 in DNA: TGCGCCAGCCACGGACAGCCCAGCACAGATACGCAGTATTTT. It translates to CASHGQPSTDTQYF.

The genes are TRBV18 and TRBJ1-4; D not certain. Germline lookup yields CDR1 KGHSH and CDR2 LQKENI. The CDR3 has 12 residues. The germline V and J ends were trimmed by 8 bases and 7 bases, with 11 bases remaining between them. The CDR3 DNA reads TGTGCCAGCGCTAGGACTGCTGAAAAACTGTTTTTT. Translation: CASARTAEKLFF.

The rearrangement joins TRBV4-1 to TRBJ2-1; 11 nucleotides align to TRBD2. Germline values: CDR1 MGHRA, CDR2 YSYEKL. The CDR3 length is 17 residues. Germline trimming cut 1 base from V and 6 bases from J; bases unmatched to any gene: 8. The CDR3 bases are TGCGCCAGCAGCCAAGTCGGTAGCGGGAGGGCAGGCAATGAGCAGTTCTTC. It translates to CASSQVGSGRAGNEQFF.

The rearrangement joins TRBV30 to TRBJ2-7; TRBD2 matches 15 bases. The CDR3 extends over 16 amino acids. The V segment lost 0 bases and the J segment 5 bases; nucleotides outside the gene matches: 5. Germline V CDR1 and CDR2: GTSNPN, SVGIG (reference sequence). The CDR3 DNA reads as TGTGCCTGGAGTGTAGGACTAGCGGGAGGGCCCCACGAGCAGTACTTC. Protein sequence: CAWSVGLAGGPHEQYF.

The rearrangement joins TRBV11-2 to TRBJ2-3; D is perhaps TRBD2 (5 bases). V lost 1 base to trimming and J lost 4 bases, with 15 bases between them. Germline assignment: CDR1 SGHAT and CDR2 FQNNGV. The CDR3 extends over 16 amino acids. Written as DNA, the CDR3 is TGTGCCAGCAGCTTAGTTACTCCCCGAGGGCCAGATACGCAGTATTTT. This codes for CASSLVTPRGPDTQYF.

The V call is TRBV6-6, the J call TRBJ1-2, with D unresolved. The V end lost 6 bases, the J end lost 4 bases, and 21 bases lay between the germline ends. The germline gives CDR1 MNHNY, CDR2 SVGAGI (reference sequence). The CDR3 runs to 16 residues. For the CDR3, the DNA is TGTGCCAGCAGGCCGACGGGGATAGCTGGTAGCTATGGCTACACCTTC. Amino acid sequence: CASRPTGIAGSYGYTF.

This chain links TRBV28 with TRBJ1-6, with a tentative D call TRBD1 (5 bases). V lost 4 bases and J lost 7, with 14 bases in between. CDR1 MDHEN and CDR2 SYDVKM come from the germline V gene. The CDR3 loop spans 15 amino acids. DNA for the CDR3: TGTGCCAGCAGTTGGTCGCAGGGAGGAAATTCACCCCTCCACTTT. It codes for CASSWSQGGNSPLHF.

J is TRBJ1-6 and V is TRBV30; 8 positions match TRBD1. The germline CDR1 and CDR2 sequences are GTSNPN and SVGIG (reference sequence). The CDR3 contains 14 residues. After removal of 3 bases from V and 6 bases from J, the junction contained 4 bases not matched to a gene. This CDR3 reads CAWRWGQVNSPLHF. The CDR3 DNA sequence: TGTGCCTGGAGGTGGGGACAGGTTAATTCACCCCTCCACTTT. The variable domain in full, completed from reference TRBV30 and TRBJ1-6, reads SQTIHQWPATLVQPVGSPLSLECTVEGTSNPNLYWYRQAAGRGLQLLFYSVGIGQISSEVPQNLSASRPQDRQFILSSKKLLLSDSGFYLCAWRWGQVNSPLHFGNGTRLTVT.

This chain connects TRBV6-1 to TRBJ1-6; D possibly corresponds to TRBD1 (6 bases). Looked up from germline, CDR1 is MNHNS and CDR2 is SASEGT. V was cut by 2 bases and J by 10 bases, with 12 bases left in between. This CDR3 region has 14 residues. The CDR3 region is CASSELGASSPLHF. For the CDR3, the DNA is TGTGCCAGCAGTGAACTGGGGGCGTCATCACCCCTCCACTTT.

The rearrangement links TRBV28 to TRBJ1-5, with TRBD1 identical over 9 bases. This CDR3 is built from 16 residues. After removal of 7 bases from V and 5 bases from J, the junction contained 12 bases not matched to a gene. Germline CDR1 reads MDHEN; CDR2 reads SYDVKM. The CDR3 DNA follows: TGTGCCAGCACCCCTCCCTGGGGACAGGGCCATCAGCCCCAGCATTTT. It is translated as CASTPPWGQGHQPQHF. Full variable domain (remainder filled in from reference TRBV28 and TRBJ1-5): DVKVTQSSRYLVKRTGEKVFLECVQDMDHENMFWYRQDPGLGLRLIYFSYDVKMKEKGDIPEGYSVSREKKERFSLILESASTNQTSMYLCASTPPWGQGHQPQHFGDGTRLSIL.

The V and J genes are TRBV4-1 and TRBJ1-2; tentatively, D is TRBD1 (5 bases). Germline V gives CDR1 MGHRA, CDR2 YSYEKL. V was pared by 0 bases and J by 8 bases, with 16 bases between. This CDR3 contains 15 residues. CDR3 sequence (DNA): TGCGCCAGCAGCCAAGATTCTGCCTCGGGGGTGGGCTACACCTTC. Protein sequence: CASSQDSASGVGYTF.

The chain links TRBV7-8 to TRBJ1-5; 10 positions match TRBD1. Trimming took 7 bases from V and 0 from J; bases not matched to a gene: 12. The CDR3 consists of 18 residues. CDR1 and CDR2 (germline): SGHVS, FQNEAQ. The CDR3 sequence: CASTSRDRGPYSNQPQHF. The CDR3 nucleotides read TGTGCCAGCACCTCCCGGGACAGGGGCCCGTATAGCAATCAGCCCCAGCATTTT.

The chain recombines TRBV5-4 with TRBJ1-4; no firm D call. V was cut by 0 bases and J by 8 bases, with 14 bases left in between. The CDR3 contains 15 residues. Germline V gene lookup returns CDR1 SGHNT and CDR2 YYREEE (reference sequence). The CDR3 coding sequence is TGTGCCAGCAGCTTGGCCCGGGTCGGAGGGGAAAAACTGTTTTTT. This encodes CASSLARVGGEKLFF. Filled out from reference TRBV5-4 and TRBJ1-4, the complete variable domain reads ETGVTQSPTHLIKTRGQQVTLRCSSQSGHNTVSWYQQALGQGPQFIFQYYREEENGRGNFPPRFSGLQFPNYSSELNVNALELDDSALYLCASSLARVGGEKLFFGSGTQLSVL.

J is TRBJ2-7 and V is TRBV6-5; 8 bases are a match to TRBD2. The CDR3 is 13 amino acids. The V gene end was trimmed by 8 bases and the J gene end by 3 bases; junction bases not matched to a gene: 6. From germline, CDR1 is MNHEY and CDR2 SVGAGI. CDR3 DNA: TGTGCCAGCGGGGGACTAGACCTCTACGAGCAGTACGTC. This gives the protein CASGGLDLYEQYV.

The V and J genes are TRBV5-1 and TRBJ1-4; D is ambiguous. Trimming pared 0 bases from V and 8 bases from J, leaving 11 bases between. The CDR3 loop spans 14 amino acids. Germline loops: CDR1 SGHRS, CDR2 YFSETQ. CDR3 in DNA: TGCGCCAGCAGCTTGGACGGGGTAACCGAAAAACTGTTTTTT. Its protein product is CASSLDGVTEKLFF.

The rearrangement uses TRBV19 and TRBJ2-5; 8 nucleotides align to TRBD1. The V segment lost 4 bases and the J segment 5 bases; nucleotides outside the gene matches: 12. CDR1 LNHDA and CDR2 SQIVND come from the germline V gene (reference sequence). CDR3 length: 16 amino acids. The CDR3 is CASSTQRQGTGETQYF. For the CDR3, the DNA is TGTGCCAGTAGTACTCAAAGACAGGGGACTGGGGAGACCCAGTACTTC.

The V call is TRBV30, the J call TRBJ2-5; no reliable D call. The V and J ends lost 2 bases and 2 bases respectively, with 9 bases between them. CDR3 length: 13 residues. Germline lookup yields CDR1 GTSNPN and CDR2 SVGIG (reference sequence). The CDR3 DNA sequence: TGTGCCTGGAGTTTGGGCAGACAAGAGACCCAGTACTTC. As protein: CAWSLGRQETQYF.

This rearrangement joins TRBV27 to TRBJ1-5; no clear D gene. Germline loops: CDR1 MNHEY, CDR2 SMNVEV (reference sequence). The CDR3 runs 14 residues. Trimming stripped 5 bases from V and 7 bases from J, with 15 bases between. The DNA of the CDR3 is TGTGCCAGCAGTCCCCACAGAGATCGGCAGCCCCAGCATTTT. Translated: CASSPHRDRQPQHF.

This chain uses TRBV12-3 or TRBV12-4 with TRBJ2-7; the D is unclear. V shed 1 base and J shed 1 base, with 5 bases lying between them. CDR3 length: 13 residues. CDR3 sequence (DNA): TGTGCCAGCAGTTTAGGTCAGTCCTACGAGCAGTACTTC. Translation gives CASSLGQSYEQYF.